A single sample gave rise to the 28 T cell receptor beta chains below, sequenced in a study of metastatic and nonmetastatic thyroid tumors. MiXCR re-clonotyped the PCR reads for TCRdb. The sample lists 21,000 or so clones, just over 20% occurring once. Thyroid surgery had not been preceded by any treatment in any patient. Sequencing was carried out using blood. These receptors all stem from a female donor with papillary thyroid cancer or a benign thyroid nodule (not recorded which). Some clones in this sample may be carry-over from other donors' samples.

The rearrangement links TRBV5-6 to TRBJ2-2; 7 nucleotides agree with TRBD2. Germline V gene lookup returns CDR1 SGHDT and CDR2 YYEEEE. The J segment lost 6 bases and the V segment lost 4 bases, leaving 6 bases of the junction unmatched. This CDR3 is 14 amino acids long. CDR3 sequence: CASSAGRTAGELFF. CDR3 DNA: TGTGCCAGCAGCGCCGGGAGGACGGCCGGGGAGCTGTTTTTT.

This clone was observed a handful of times. V gene TRBV6-4 combines with J gene TRBJ1-3; no reliable D call. This CDR3 is built from 8 residues. Germline lookup yields CDR1 MRHNA and CDR2 SNTAGT. The V gene lost 10 bases and the J gene lost 10 bases, with 5 bases spanning the gap. The CDR3 DNA follows: TGTGCCACGCCAACCATATATTTT. Translating it yields CATPTIYF.

This rearrangement joins TRBV6-1 to TRBJ2-7, with D perhaps given as TRBD1 or TRBD2 (7 bases each). CDR3 length: 18 amino acids. V dropped 1 base and J dropped 9 bases, with 28 bases sitting between them. Germline loops: CDR1 MNHNS, CDR2 SASEGT. The CDR3 loop reads CASSEEGAGGGQTTGQYF. The DNA of the CDR3 is TGTGCCAGCAGTGAAGAGGGAGCAGGGGGAGGGCAAACTACGGGGCAGTACTTC.

V is TRBV25-1 and J is TRBJ1-2; TRBD1 is a possible D gene (5 bases). There are 13 residues in the CDR3. Germline values: CDR1 MGHDK, CDR2 SYGVNS. V was clipped by 7 bases and J by 6 bases, with 15 bases between them. The CDR3 region is CASTRSGANGYTF. CDR3 bases: TGTGCCAGCACTCGAAGCGGGGCAAATGGCTACACCTTC.

This clone was recorded many times. The gene calls are TRBV7-9 and TRBJ2-7; D perhaps matches TRBD1 (5 bases). Germline V CDR1 and CDR2: SEHNR, FQNEAQ (reference sequence). The V end was cut by 10 bases, the J end by 1 base, with 11 bases between. CDR3 length: 12 amino acids. In nucleotides, the CDR3 is TGTGCCACAGAACCAGGGTCCTACGAGCAGTACTTC. Protein sequence: CATEPGSYEQYF.

At least ten counts were recorded for this clone. A much larger clone differs by one base, so this may be a read error. The chain has TRBV20-1 and TRBJ2-2; possible D gene TRBD2, 6 bases. This CDR3 contains 12 residues. The ends were cut back, 3 bases at V and 5 bases at J, with 7 bases in the middle. Germline V gives CDR1 DFQATT, CDR2 SNEGSKA (reference sequence). This CDR3 reads CSASGSTGELFF. DNA for the CDR3: TGCAGTGCTAGCGGGAGTACCGGGGAGCTGTTTTTT.

The chain joins TRBV20-1 to TRBJ2-7, with 8 bases aligning to TRBD1. Germline CDR1 and CDR2: DFQATT and SNEGSKA (reference sequence). V lost 6 bases, J lost 4 bases, and 8 bases stayed unmatched. This CDR3 region has 13 residues. CDR3 residues: CSATDRGLYEQYF. CDR3 nucleotide sequence: TGCAGTGCAACCGACAGGGGTCTTTACGAGCAGTACTTC.

J is TRBJ2-1 and V is TRBV7-3; tentative D call: TRBD2 (6 bases). Germline CDR1 is SGHTA and CDR2 is FQGTGA. The CDR3 covers 17 residues. The V end was cut by 1 base, the J end by 5 bases, with 18 bases between. This chain's CDR3 is CASSLRSSVLVDNEQFF. For the CDR3, the DNA is TGTGCCAGCAGCTTAAGGTCTAGCGTGTTAGTCGACAATGAGCAGTTCTTC.

CDR3 loop: CASSFSTSGRNEQYF. The CDR3 coding sequence is TGTGCCAGCAGCTTTAGCACTAGTGGGAGAAACGAGCAGTACTTC. The rearrangement joins TRBV7-2 to TRBJ2-7; possibly TRBD2 for D (5 bases). This CDR3 region has 15 residues. Trimming stripped 3 bases from V and 5 bases from J, with 17 bases between. CDR1 and CDR2 from the germline V gene are SGHTA and FQGNSA. Filled out from reference TRBV7-2 and TRBJ2-7, the complete variable domain reads GAGVSQSPSNKVTEKGKDVELRCDPISGHTALYWYRQSLGQGLEFLIYFQGNSAPDKSGLPSDRFSAERTGGSVSTLTIQRTQQEDSAVYLCASSFSTSGRNEQYFGPGTRLTVT.

The chain recombines TRBV20-1 with TRBJ1-1, with 7 bases matching TRBD1. The CDR3 is made up of 13 amino acids. Germline loops: CDR1 DFQATT, CDR2 SNEGSKA (reference sequence). Trimming at V came to 4 bases and at J to 3 bases, leaving 5 bases not matched to a gene. This CDR3 reads CSATGGSYTEAFF. The CDR3, as DNA: TGCAGTGCTACAGGGGGTTCCTACACTGAAGCTTTCTTT.

Note on this clone: At one end the junction does not follow the germline gene, possibly because of a read error. J is TRBJ2-2 and V is TRBV28, with TRBD1 identical over 8 bases. The CDR3 spans 14 residues. The germline V gene encodes CDR1 MDHEN and CDR2 SYDVKM. CDR3 sequence (DNA): TGTGCCAGCATTTTAGGACAGGGCGCCGGGGAGTTGTTTTTT. This encodes CASILGQGAGELFF.

This clone showed up many times. The V and J genes are TRBV20-1 and TRBJ2-5; D gene uncertain. The V end lost 4 bases, the J end lost 6 bases, and 3 bases lay between the germline ends. The germline CDR1 and CDR2 sequences are DFQATT and SNEGSKA (reference sequence). The length of the CDR3 is 9 residues. The CDR3 DNA is TGCAGTGCTAAGAAGACCCAGTACTTC. Protein: CSAKKTQYF.

By proportion, this clone is medium-sized (0.01 to 0.1%). The CDR3 coding sequence is TGTGCCAGCAGTTTGGTGAGGACAGGGGAGAGCTATGGCTACACCTTC. This translates into CASSLVRTGESYGYTF. This chain joins TRBV28 and TRBJ1-2, with TRBD1 matching 9 bases. J lost 4 bases, V lost 3 bases, and 9 bases had no gene match. This CDR3 region has 16 residues. CDR1 MDHEN and CDR2 SYDVKM come from the germline V gene.

By share, this clone ranks as medium-sized (0.01 to 0.1%). CDR3 amino acids: CASSLGGGYGYTF. The CDR3 nucleotides read TGTGCCAGCAGTTTAGGAGGGGGCTATGGCTACACCTTC. The chain is built from TRBV12-3 or TRBV12-4 and TRBJ1-2, with D maybe TRBD1 (6 bases). This CDR3 spans 13 amino acids. V was cut by 1 base and J by 4 bases, with 7 bases left in between.

This clone is a singleton in its sample. A much larger clone differs by one base, so this may be a read error. V gene TRBV7-9 combines with J gene TRBJ2-5; a possible D gene is TRBD1 (5 bases). Trimming took 7 bases from V and 2 from J, leaving 17 bases between them. The CDR3 sequence is 15 residues long. Looked up from germline, CDR1 is SEHNR and CDR2 is FQNEAQ (reference sequence). DNA for the CDR3: TGTGCCAGCATCTTGCCCGGACACTCTCAAGAGACCCAGTACTTC. Translation: CASILPGHSQETQYF.

This clone was seen ten or more times. This sequence joins TRBV4-2 and TRBJ1-1, with no clear D. CDR1 LGHNA and CDR2 YNFKEQ come from the germline V gene. CDR3 length equals 12 residues. Between the trimmed V and J ends, which lost 3 bases and 6 bases, there was a span of 8 bases. CDR3 DNA: TGTGCCAGCAGCCACGCGAATTCTGAAGCTTTCTTT. Translating it yields CASSHANSEAFF.

Ten or more counts support this clone. The rearrangement joins TRBV4-2 to TRBJ2-1; no reliable D call. Germline-derived CDR1 and CDR2 are LGHNA and YNFKEQ. CDR3 size: 14 residues. Trimming stripped 0 bases from V and 8 bases from J, with 11 bases between. In nucleotides, the CDR3 is TGTGCCAGCAGCCAAGATCCACAATCCTATGAGCAGTTCTTC. This codes for CASSQDPQSYEQFF.

This clone was counted many times. The chain uses TRBV6-1 and TRBJ2-1; D gene uncertain. CDR3 length: 13 residues. Germline CDR1 and CDR2: MNHNS and SASEGT. Deletions cut 7 bases from V and 0 bases from J, with 7 bases between. CDR3 DNA sequence: TGTGCCAGCAAATCAAGCTCCTACAATGAGCAGTTCTTC. Translation gives CASKSSSYNEQFF.

J is TRBJ1-2 and V is TRBV10-3, with a possible D match to TRBD1 (5 bases). From germline, CDR1 is ENHRY and CDR2 SYGVKD. Trimming shortened V by 3 bases and J by 8 bases, and 13 bases separated the two germline ends. This CDR3 spans 13 amino acids. CDR3 sequence reads: CAISEMGREGYTF. The CDR3 DNA reads TGTGCCATCAGTGAAATGGGCAGGGAAGGCTACACCTTC.

This clone occurred a few times. A junction boundary mismatches the germline segment, possibly from a read error. The V call is TRBV5-1, the J call TRBJ1-2, with D possibly TRBD1 on 6 matching bases. The V gene's germline CDR1 is SGHRS and CDR2 YFSETQ. This CDR3 contains 17 residues. CDR3 DNA sequence: TGCGCCAGCAGCTTGACAGGGCAGCGAGCTGGGTACTACGGCTACACCTTC. Translating it yields CASSLTGQRAGYYGYTF. The full variable domain, its missing parts supplied by reference TRBV5-1 and TRBJ1-2, is KAGVTQTPRYLIKTRGQQVTLSCSPISGHRSVSWYQQTPGQGLQFLFEYFSETQRNKGNFPGRFSGRQFSNSRSEMNVSTLELGDSALYLCASSLTGQRAGYYGYTFGSGTRLTVV.

The rearrangement uses TRBV5-1 and TRBJ1-2; D not certain. The CDR3 sequence is 13 residues long. CDR1 is SGHRS and CDR2 is YFSETQ in the germline V gene. The V end lost 3 bases, the J end lost 7 bases, and 13 bases lay between the germline ends. The CDR3 DNA reads as TGCGCCAGCAGCTGGACGGGTGCCTTTGGCTACACCTTC. Its protein is CASSWTGAFGYTF.

This clone occurred many times. The rearrangement links TRBV7-9 to TRBJ2-7; the match to TRBD2 covers 11 bases. The CDR3 is 18 amino acids. Germline CDR1 SEHNR, CDR2 FQNEAQ (reference sequence). V dropped 5 bases and J dropped 2; count of bases not matched to a gene: 14. The chain's CDR3 is CASSHTSGSFPWTYEQYF. The DNA of the CDR3 is TGTGCCAGCAGCCATACTAGCGGGAGTTTCCCCTGGACCTACGAGCAGTACTTC.

The chain links TRBV18 to TRBJ2-7; perhaps TRBD1 as D (6 bases). Germline CDR1 reads KGHSH; CDR2 reads LQKENI. Deletions cut 5 bases from V and 3 bases from J, with 17 bases between. This CDR3 spans 15 amino acids. As DNA, the CDR3 is TGTGCCAGCTCAAAACGACACTCGGACAGCTACGAGCAGTACTTC. Translated: CASSKRHSDSYEQYF.

In its sample, this clone was seen many times. The chain has TRBV10-3 and TRBJ2-7; no reliable D call. This CDR3 spans 10 amino acids. The germline CDR1 and CDR2 sequences are ENHRY and SYGVKD. The V end was cut by 11 bases, the J end by 4 bases, with 9 bases between. CDR3 protein: CASRGYEQYF. CDR3 DNA sequence: TGTGCCTCCCGTGGTTACGAGCAGTACTTC.

The sample holds many counts of this clone. This rearrangement joins TRBV30 to TRBJ2-5, with no clear D. Trimming pared 1 base from V and 14 bases from J, leaving 14 bases between. This CDR3 has 11 residues. CDR1 and CDR2 from the germline V gene are GTSNPN and SVGIG (reference sequence). The CDR3 coding sequence is TGTGCCTGGAGTGATTCCACTTCCAATTACTTC. It yields the protein CAWSDSTSNYF.

This clone was counted many times. This sample includes further DNA sequences coding for the same CDR3. The chain recombines TRBV19 with TRBJ2-5, with 7 bases lining up with TRBD2. Germline V lookup: CDR1 LNHDA, CDR2 SQIVND (reference sequence). V was pared by 4 bases and J by 3 bases, with 11 bases of the junction left unmatched. This CDR3 contains 16 residues. CDR3 sequence: CASSTPPGLTKETQYF. The CDR3 nucleotides read TGTGCCAGTAGTACCCCGCCGGGACTAACTAAAGAGACCCAGTACTTC.

The rearrangement uses TRBV10-3 and TRBJ2-1; D is perhaps TRBD2 (6 bases). Trimming took 6 bases from V and 5 from J, leaving 11 bases between them. Germline V gives CDR1 ENHRY, CDR2 SYGVKD. CDR3 size: 13 residues. The CDR3 coding sequence is TGTGCCATCAGGACGGGGACTGACAATGAGCAGTTCTTC. Residues: CAIRTGTDNEQFF.

This clone showed up many times. This chain connects TRBV29-1 to TRBJ2-7; 8 bases match TRBD2. The V gene end was trimmed by 3 bases and the J gene end by 0 bases; junction bases not matched to a gene: 7. The CDR3 spans 15 residues. CDR1 and CDR2 (germline): SQVTM, ANQGSEA. The CDR3 nucleotides read TGCAGCGTTGACTGGGGGAGCGGGAGCTCCTACGAGCAGTACTTC. It specifies CSVDWGSGSSYEQYF.